This T cell receptor (beta chain) came from a study of ipilimumab plus nivolumab after autologous stem cell transplantation. Repertoires were generated with immunoSEQ multiplex PCR, while TCRdb's copy carries only in-frame clones and drops some. The profile covers 15,000 to 20,000 clones, with 65% to 85% appearing a single time and around 7% taken by the ten largest. V was pared by 5 bases and J by 5 bases, with 17 bases of the junction left unmatched. The CDR3 extends over 17 amino acids. Per germline, CDR1 SEHNR and CDR2 FQNEAQ (reference sequence). The receptor was isolated from a male donor with diffuse large B-cell lymphoma. Sequenced material: PBMCs, taken in a trial of ipilimumab plus nivolumab as post-transplant consolidation. The V gene is TRBV7-9, the J gene TRBJ1-2; 7 nucleotides agree with TRBD1. The CDR3 protein is CASSPPFGTGALYGYTF. The CDR3 DNA sequence: TGTGCCAGCAGCCCCCCGTTCGGTACAGGGGCCTTATATGGCTACACCTTC.